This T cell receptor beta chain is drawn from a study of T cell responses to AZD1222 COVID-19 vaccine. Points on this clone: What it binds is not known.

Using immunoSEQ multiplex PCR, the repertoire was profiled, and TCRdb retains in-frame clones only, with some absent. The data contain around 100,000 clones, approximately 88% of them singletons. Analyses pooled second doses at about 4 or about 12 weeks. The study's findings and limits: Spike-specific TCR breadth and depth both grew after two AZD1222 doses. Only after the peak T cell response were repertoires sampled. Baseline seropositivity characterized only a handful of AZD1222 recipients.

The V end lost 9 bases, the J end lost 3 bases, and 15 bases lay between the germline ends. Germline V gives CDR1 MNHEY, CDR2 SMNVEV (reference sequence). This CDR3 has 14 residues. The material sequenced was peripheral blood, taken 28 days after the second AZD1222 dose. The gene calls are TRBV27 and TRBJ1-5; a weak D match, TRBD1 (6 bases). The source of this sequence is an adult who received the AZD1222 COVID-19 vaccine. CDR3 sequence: CASAPGTNNQPQHF. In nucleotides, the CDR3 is TGTGCCAGTGCCCCCGGGACAAACAATCAGCCCCAGCATTTT.